These T cell receptor delta chains were read from a single sample in a study of gamma-delta chains in newborns, infants, children. TCRdb re-called the reads through CATT. Here the sample spans about 4,000 delta-chain clones, roughly two fifths being singletons. Material: blood, obtained at week 6. These receptors all come from a child who was a newborn, infant or young child, either healthy, febrile or measles-vaccinated (not recorded which). Each CDR3 is given with its conserved first and last residue. D genes are given only for firm matches. Rows give clone size only sometimes, using once, few, many, or a class for an expanded clone.

V	J	D	size	DNA	CDR3
TRDV1	TRDJ1	TRDD2	few	TGTGCTCTTGGGGAACTCCACCTCACCTTCCTAGGGGGACGGTACACCGATAAACTCATCTTT	CALGELHLTFLGGRYTDKLIF
TRDV1	TRDJ1	TRDD3	-	TGTGCTCTTGGGACACCGCCTTTCCTATATCCACTGGGGGGAAATACGTACACCGATAAACTCATCTTT	CALGTPPFLYPLGGNTYTDKLIF
TRDV2	TRDJ3	TRDD3	few	TGTGCCTGTGACGCCAACTGGGGGATACCCAGCTCCTGGGACACCCGACAGATGTTTTTC	CACDANWGIPSSWDTRQMFF
TRDV2	TRDJ1	TRDD3	few	TGTGCCTGTGACACCGTCGGGGGGGACTGGGGGATACAGGACACCGATAAACTCATCTTT	CACDTVGGDWGIQDTDKLIF
TRDV1	TRDJ1	TRDD3	-	TGTGCTCTTGGGAGAGGAGGGCCGGCTTGGCCACTGGGGGATAAGTACACCGATAAACTCATCTTT	CALGRGGPAWPLGDKYTDKLIF
TRDV3	TRDJ3	-	few	TGTGCCGTCCTCCTAGGGAACTGGTTCTCGGTCCGGGACACCCGACAGATGTTTTTC	CAVLLGNWFSVRDTRQMFF
TRDV2	TRDJ1	TRDD3	-	TGTGCCTGTGGCACCCTAAGGGGCTGGGGGTCATACACCGATAAACTCATCTTT	CACGTLRGWGSYTDKLIF
TRDV2	TRDJ3	TRDD3	medium-sized	TGTGCCTGTGACACCGGAGGTGGGGGATACCAAGGCTCCTGGGACACCCGACAGATGTTTTTC	CACDTGGGGYQGSWDTRQMFF
TRDV2	TRDJ3	TRDD3	once	TGTGCCTGTGACGCCGGGAACTGGGGGAGCTCCTGGGACACCCGACAGATGTTTTTC	CACDAGNWGSSWDTRQMFF
TRDV2	TRDJ1	TRDD3	once	TGTGCCTGTGTCTCTACTGGGGGCCGCACCGATAAACTCATCTTT	CACVSTGGRTDKLIF
TRDV1	TRDJ1	TRDD3	medium-sized	TGTGCTCTTGGGGCAAGCGCCTTCGGCAGGGGGATACGCGATAAACTCATCTTT	CALGASAFGRGIRDKLIF
TRDV1	TRDJ1	TRDD3	-	TGTGCTCTTGGGGAAACCCCCCTTCCTGACTGGGGGACCCAAGTCCTTTACACCGATAAACTCATCTTT	CALGETPLPDWGTQVLYTDKLIF
TRDV1	TRDJ1	TRDD2	-	TGTGCTCTTGGAGCCTTCCTTTCCCGGGGGGGCGCCGATAAACTCATCTTT	CALGAFLSRGGADKLIF
TRDV3	TRDJ1	-	-	TGTGCCTTTGCAGGATACACCGATAAACTCATCTTT	CAFAGYTDKLIF
TRDV1	TRDJ1	TRDD3	-	TGTGCTCTTGGGGAACTGGGGACTGGGGGAGTTTCAACCGATAAACTCACCTTT	CALGELGTGGVSTDKLTF
TRAV29/DV5	TRDJ1	TRDD3	-	TGTGCAGGATCGTACTGGGGGATACCGGGTCACACCGATAAACTCATCTTT	CAGSYWGIPGHTDKLIF
TRDV1	TRDJ1	-	-	TGTGCTCTTGGGGGACTGTCCTCATACCGGTCTCCTGGGACGTACACCGATAAACTCATCTTT	CALGGLSSYRSPGTYTDKLIF
TRDV1	TRDJ1	TRDD3	few	TGTGCTCTTGGGGAGATCTTCCACGGGGGGCACTGGGGATACGCCGATAAACTCATCTTT	CALGEIFHGGHWGYADKLIF
TRAV29/DV5	TRDJ1	TRDD3	-	TGTGCAGTAAGCGTTCCTACGAGTCTGGGGGATACAAACAGGCGAACCGATAAACTCATCTTT	CAVSVPTSLGDTNRRTDKLIF
TRDV2	TRDJ1	-	large	TGTGCCTGTGACGTTCTGGGGCCCAACACCGATAAACTCATCTTT	CACDVLGPNTDKLIF
TRDV1	TRDJ1	-	-	TGTGCTCTTGGGGATTTAATTAAGGGCCACGAGGTCGATAAACTCATCTTT	CALGDLIKGHEVDKLIF
TRDV1	TRDJ1	TRDD3	-	TGTGCTCTTGGGACCCTTCCCCCTCTGGGGGATCCGTCCTTTTACACCGATAAACTCATCTTT	CALGTLPPLGDPSFYTDKLIF
TRDV1	TRDJ1	-	-	TGTGCTCTTGGGGAACGGAGTTTTCCTACGGCCATGGGGGACCTCACCGATAAACTCATCTTT	CALGERSFPTAMGDLTDKLIF
TRDV1	TRDJ1	TRDD3	few	TGTGCTCTTGGGGAAGCACTGGGGTTTTACGATAAACTCATCTTT	CALGEALGFYDKLIF
TRDV1	TRDJ1	TRDD3	few	TGTGCTCTTGGGGAACCGACCTTTTCCGTACTGGGGGATACCACCGATAAACTCATCTTT	CALGEPTFSVLGDTTDKLIF
TRDV1	TRDJ1	-	-	TGTGCTCTTGGGGAAGGGCTAGAGACGGGGTCTCTAGTCCTGTACACCGATAAACTCATCTTT	CALGEGLETGSLVLYTDKLIF
TRDV1	TRDJ1	TRDD2	-	TGTGCTCTTGGGGAACCCTATTCCTACCCCTCAAATAAACTCATCTTT	CALGEPYSYPSNKLIF
TRDV2	TRDJ3	TRDD3	-	TGTGCCTGTGACTCCGTACTGGGGAGTTCTAGCTCCTGGGACACCCGACAGATGTTTTTC	CACDSVLGSSSSWDTRQMFF
TRDV2	TRDJ1	TRDD3	medium-sized	TGTGCCTGTGACAGGACTGGGGAGTACACCGATAAACTCATCTTT	CACDRTGEYTDKLIF
TRAV29/DV5	TRDJ3	TRDD3	medium-sized	TGTGCAGCAAGCGTACTGGGGGATACGGGGGACACCCGACAGATGTTTTTC	CAASVLGDTGDTRQMFF
TRDV2	TRDJ1	-	few	TGTGCCTGTGACACCGTCGTACTCTCGGGCGAGGGGGAGCCCACCGATAAACTCATCTTT	CACDTVVLSGEGEPTDKLIF
TRDV3	TRDJ1	-	-	TGTGCCTCTCGAACCTCCTACGTGGGGGACCCCGATACGACCCGCGGAGATAAACTCATCTTT	CASRTSYVGDPDTTRGDKLIF
TRAV29/DV5	TRDJ1	-	few	TGTGCAGCAAGTTTCCCTTCCTACAGTCCCCCGTACTGGGGGAGCAAGTACACCGATAAACTCATCTTT	CAASFPSYSPPYWGSKYTDKLIF
TRDV1	TRDJ1	TRDD3	-	TGTGCTCTTGGGGAACCACGACCTACGCCACTGGGGGCCAACACCGATAAACTCATCTTT	CALGEPRPTPLGANTDKLIF
TRDV1	TRDJ1	-	-	TGTGCTCTTGGGGACGGTATGCCTCCTACGGTCGACTTCGACAGTGGGTACACCGATAAACTCATCTTT	CALGDGMPPTVDFDSGYTDKLIF
TRAV29/DV5	TRDJ1	TRDD3	once	TGTGCAGCAAGAGGTTTTCCTACAGCGGTACTGGGGGATACGTACACCGATAAACTCATCTTT	CAARGFPTAVLGDTYTDKLIF
TRDV1	TRDJ1	TRDD3	large	TGTGCTCTTGGGGTTGACTGGGGGATACTCCGGACCGATAAACTCATCTTT	CALGVDWGILRTDKLIF
TRDV1	TRDJ1	-	once	TGTGCTCTTGGGGTCAACCCCCCCGTCCTACAGTACGCACCCGGGGACAGGGGGGATAAACTCATCTTT	CALGVNPPVLQYAPGDRGDKLIF
TRDV1	TRDJ1	-	once	TGTGCTCTTGGGGAACTAGATCCCTGGGCGGGAGAATGGGTCGCCGATAAACTCATCTTT	CALGELDPWAGEWVADKLIF
TRDV1	TRDJ1	TRDD3	-	TGTGCTCTTGGGGGAGCACTGGGGAGCGATAAACTCATCTTT	CALGGALGSDKLIF
TRDV1	TRDJ1	TRDD3	few	TGTGCTCTTGGGGAACATCCCGGCCCCACTGGGGGATTGTACACCGATAAACTCATCTTT	CALGEHPGPTGGLYTDKLIF
TRDV2	TRDJ2	TRDD3	large	TGTGCCTGTGACACGGGGGGATTGGGTAAACAACTCTTCTTT	CACDTGGLGKQLFF